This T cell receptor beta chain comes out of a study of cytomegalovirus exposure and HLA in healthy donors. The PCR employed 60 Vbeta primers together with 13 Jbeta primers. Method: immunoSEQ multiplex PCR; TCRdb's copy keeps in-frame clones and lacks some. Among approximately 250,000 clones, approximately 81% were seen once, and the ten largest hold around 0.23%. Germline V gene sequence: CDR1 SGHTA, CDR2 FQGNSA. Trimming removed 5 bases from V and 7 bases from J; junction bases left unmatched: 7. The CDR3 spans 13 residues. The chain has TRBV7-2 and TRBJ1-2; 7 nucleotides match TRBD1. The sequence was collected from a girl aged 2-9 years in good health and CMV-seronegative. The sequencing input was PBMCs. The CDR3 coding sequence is TGTGCCAGCAGCGTGGCGGAGGGGGCTGGCTACACCTTC. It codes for CASSVAEGAGYTF. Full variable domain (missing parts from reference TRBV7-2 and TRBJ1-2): GAGVSQSPSNKVTEKGKDVELRCDPISGHTALYWYRQSLGQGLEFLIYFQGNSAPDKSGLPSDRFSAERTGGSVSTLTIQRTQQEDSAVYLCASSVAEGAGYTFGSGTRLTVV.